The text below deals with one T cell receptor (beta chain). The V end was cut by 4 bases, the J end by 3 bases, with 13 bases between. From germline, CDR1 is SGHRS and CDR2 YFSETQ. This CDR3 spans 14 amino acids. Genomic DNA from each subset was divided evenly over several immunoSEQ plates. TCRdb keeps only in-frame clones here, not all; method: immunoSEQ multiplex PCR. The data hold over a million clones, with about 98% observed a single time. This entry belongs to a study of shared clonotypes between healthy human individuals. The chain couples TRBV5-1 to TRBJ2-5; perhaps TRBD1 as D (6 bases). The sequencing sample was made of naive CD4+ T cells sorted from blood. The subset was: CD45RA+ positively selected. This receptor was obtained from a man under 40 in good health. CDR3 bases: TGCGCCAGCAGCCTACAAAACAGGGAAGAGACCCAGTACTTC. It yields the protein CASSLQNREETQYF.